This T cell receptor (beta chain) comes out of a study of regulatory T cells in long-lasting Graves disease. Arm-PCR of CDR3 regions and iRepertoire HTBI primers were the basis on which TCR beta libraries were built. MiXCR, run by TCRdb on the multiplex PCR reads, gives a single entry per CDR3 protein. The repertoire includes around 500,000 distinct CDR3 sequences, 12% of them detected once, and over 7% sits in the top ten. CDR1 and CDR2 (germline): MNHEY, SVGEGT. The CDR3 has 14 residues. Trimming left V 2 bases short and J 6 bases short, with 12 bases between. In its sample, this clonotype was seen a few times. As for time point: newly diagnosed GD, antithyroid drugs for less than 3 months. Extracted RNA from PBMCs served as the source of the TCR library. Patients were enrolled at an endocrinology department in Xi'an, China. The same sample was also studied in work on T cells in Graves' hyperthyroidism and ophthalmopathy. That investigation notes: The hyperthyroidism was newly diagnosed and had lasted under 2 months; the patients were aged 18 to 65. A first-round RT-PCR of the TCR CDR3 used the HTBI primer set.

The V gene is TRBV6-2 or TRBV6-3, the J gene TRBJ2-3; D call uncertain. This specimen was peripheral blood mononuclear cells (PBMCs), taken at new diagnosis, from a patient treated with antithyroid drugs. The origin of this receptor is a woman younger than 45 with Graves disease. The CDR3 is CASSYGQTLDTQYF. In nucleotides, the CDR3 is TGTGCCAGCAGTTACGGGCAGACACTCGATACGCAGTATTTT.